The next 15 T cell receptor beta chains were all read from a single sample in a study of beta chain features in type 1 diabetes. Expressed TCRB transcripts were sequenced because the isolated RNA had all been reverse transcribed beforehand. Sequencing was performed with immunoSEQ multiplex PCR; in TCRdb, only in-frame clones are kept and a portion is missing. The data contain some 150,000 clones, under 60% of them singletons. Sequencing was carried out using Tregs from blood. These receptors originate from a man aged 18 to 30 in good health.

The chain links TRBV29-1 to TRBJ2-2, with D possibly TRBD2 on 6 matching bases. CDR1 SQVTM and CDR2 ANQGSEA come from the germline V gene. V lost 7 bases and J 1 base, leaving 13 bases between the germline ends. This CDR3 comprises 14 residues. The chain's CDR3 is CSGRRGGNTGELFF. The CDR3 region has the DNA TGCAGCGGGAGGCGGGGAGGGAACACCGGGGAGCTGTTTTTT.

The CDR3 DNA follows: TGTGCCTGGAGTAAACAGGGCCACGAGCAGTACTTC. Translation gives CAWSKQGHEQYF. This chain connects TRBV30 to TRBJ2-7; D may be TRBD1 (6 bases). From germline, CDR1 is GTSNPN and CDR2 SVGIG (reference sequence). The V and J ends lost 2 bases and 5 bases respectively, with 10 bases between them. The CDR3 extends over 12 amino acids.

This chain joins TRBV6-5 and TRBJ1-1, with D maybe TRBD1 (5 bases). The germline V gene has CDR1 MNHEY and CDR2 SVGAGI. The length of the CDR3 is 14 residues. The V end was cut by 6 bases, the J end by 3 bases, with 14 bases between. For the CDR3, the DNA is TGTGCCAGCAGCCTCAAGGGAGGGGACACTGAAGCTTTCTTT. It yields the protein CASSLKGGDTEAFF.

The J gene is TRBJ2-7, the V gene TRBV7-8; perhaps TRBD1 as D (6 bases). Deletions cut 8 bases from V and 0 bases from J, with 20 bases between. The CDR3 loop spans 16 amino acids. Germline V gives CDR1 SGHVS, CDR2 FQNEAQ. This CDR3 is CASVMRGQYSSYEQYF. The CDR3 coding sequence is TGTGCCAGCGTCATGAGAGGACAGTACAGCTCCTACGAGCAGTACTTC. The whole variable domain, remainder taken from reference TRBV7-8 and TRBJ2-7, is GAGVSQSPRYKVAKRGQDVALRCDPISGHVSLFWYQQALGQGPEFLTYFQNEAQLDKSGLPSDRFFAERPEGSVSTLKIQRTQQEDSAVYLCASVMRGQYSSYEQYFGPGTRLTVT.

The V gene is TRBV5-8, the J gene TRBJ2-2, with TRBD2 as a possible D gene (5 bases). The germline V gene encodes CDR1 SGHTS and CDR2 YDEGEE. This CDR3 comprises 14 residues. V lost 4 bases and J lost 6, with 13 bases in between. CDR3 loop: CASSRVLVAGELFF. For the CDR3, the DNA is TGTGCCAGCAGCCGGGTACTAGTGGCCGGGGAGCTGTTTTTT. The full variable domain, in which reference TRBV5-8 and TRBJ2-2 provide the parts outside the CDR3, is EAGVTQSPTHLIKTRGQQATLRCSPISGHTSVYWYQQALGLGLQFLLWYDEGEERNRGNFPPRFSGRQFPNYSSELNVNALELEDSALYLCASSRVLVAGELFFGEGSRLTVL.

The chain uses TRBV7-2 and TRBJ1-4; the match to TRBD1 covers 9 bases. Germline V gene data show CDR1 as SGHTA and CDR2 as FQGNSA. The V gene end was trimmed by 2 bases and the J gene end by 7 bases; junction bases not matched to a gene: 2. The CDR3 loop spans 14 amino acids. CDR3 in amino acids: CASSLTGGSEKLFF. CDR3 nucleotide sequence: TGTGCCAGCAGCTTAACAGGGGGCTCTGAAAAACTGTTTTTT.

This chain joins TRBV5-4 and TRBJ2-3, with 9 nucleotides matching TRBD2. The CDR3 totals 15 residues. Germline CDR1 SGHNT, CDR2 YYREEE (reference sequence). The trim removed 0 bases at V and 3 bases at J, leaving 2 bases unmatched. CDR3: CASSLVLAGTDTQYF. In nucleotides, the CDR3 is TGTGCCAGCAGCTTGGTTCTAGCGGGGACAGATACGCAGTATTTT.

V gene TRBV5-1 combines with J gene TRBJ2-1, with D perhaps TRBD2 (6 bases). The CDR3 contains 12 residues. V lost 4 bases to trimming and J lost 4 bases, with 6 bases between them. Germline-derived CDR1 and CDR2 are SGHRS and YFSETQ. The CDR3 here is CASSRGYNEQFF. CDR3 DNA sequence: TGCGCCAGCAGCCGGGGGTACAATGAGCAGTTCTTC.

The chain joins TRBV5-1 to TRBJ1-1; D unclear. V was trimmed by 0 bases and J by 4 bases, leaving 7 bases between them. Looked up from germline, CDR1 is SGHRS and CDR2 is YFSETQ. The CDR3 runs to 13 residues. As DNA, the CDR3 is TGCGCCAGCAGCTTGGCCGTGAGCACTGAAGCTTTCTTT. It yields the protein CASSLAVSTEAFF.

This chain connects TRBV2 to TRBJ2-1; D is unresolved. This CDR3 spans 12 amino acids. Looked up from germline, CDR1 is SNHLY and CDR2 is FYNNEI. V gave up 5 bases and J gave up 4 bases, with 6 bases separating them. CDR3 DNA sequence: TGTGCCAGCAGTCCCTTTTACAATGAGCAGTTCTTC. Translation: CASSPFYNEQFF.

J is TRBJ1-2 and V is TRBV7-2; perhaps TRBD1 as D (6 bases). With 1 base removed from V and 4 bases from J, the gap between germline ends came to 16 bases. CDR3 length: 16 residues. Per germline, CDR1 SGHTA and CDR2 FQGNSA. The CDR3 nucleotides are TGTGCCAGCAGCTTAGTTGGGGGCGTTAGTAGCTATGGCTACACCTTC. Translation: CASSLVGGVSSYGYTF.

This chain connects TRBV5-1 to TRBJ2-1; D uncertain. The CDR3 has 12 residues. The V end lost 4 bases, the J end lost 7 bases, and 9 bases lay between the germline ends. CDR1 and CDR2 from the germline V gene are SGHRS and YFSETQ. CDR3 protein: CASSAGRNEQFF. The DNA of the CDR3 is TGCGCCAGCAGCGCAGGCCGAAATGAGCAGTTCTTC. The entire variable domain, with the rest obtained from reference TRBV5-1 and TRBJ2-1, is as follows: KAGVTQTPRYLIKTRGQQVTLSCSPISGHRSVSWYQQTPGQGLQFLFEYFSETQRNKGNFPGRFSGRQFSNSRSEMNVSTLELGDSALYLCASSAGRNEQFFGPGTRLTVL.

V and J are TRBV14 and TRBJ2-7; D remains unclear. Germline values: CDR1 SGHDN, CDR2 FVKESK. With 6 bases removed from V and 3 bases from J, the gap between germline ends came to 9 bases. This CDR3 region has 12 residues. The CDR3 loop reads CASSNRYYEQYF. In nucleotides, the CDR3 is TGTGCCAGCAGTAACCGGTACTACGAGCAGTACTTC.

The genes are TRBV6-6 and TRBJ2-3; D perhaps matches TRBD2 (6 bases). The CDR3 is 15 amino acids. V shed 6 bases and J shed 7 bases, with 20 bases lying between them. CDR1 and CDR2 from the germline V gene are MNHNY and SVGAGI (reference sequence). The CDR3 bases are TGTGCCAGCAGCTATCCCCGGAGGGGAGCGAATACGCAGTATTTT. Its protein is CASSYPRRGANTQYF.

This sequence joins TRBV5-1 and TRBJ2-3; 8 nucleotides agree with TRBD2. Germline V gene data show CDR1 as SGHRS and CDR2 as YFSETQ. CDR3 length equals 17 residues. With 4 bases clipped from V and 2 bases from J, the junction kept 12 bases outside the gene matches. The DNA of the CDR3 is TGCGCCAGCAGCGTCGCGGGGGGCGCTATACTCACAGATACGCAGTATTTT. Translated, it gives CASSVAGGAILTDTQYF.